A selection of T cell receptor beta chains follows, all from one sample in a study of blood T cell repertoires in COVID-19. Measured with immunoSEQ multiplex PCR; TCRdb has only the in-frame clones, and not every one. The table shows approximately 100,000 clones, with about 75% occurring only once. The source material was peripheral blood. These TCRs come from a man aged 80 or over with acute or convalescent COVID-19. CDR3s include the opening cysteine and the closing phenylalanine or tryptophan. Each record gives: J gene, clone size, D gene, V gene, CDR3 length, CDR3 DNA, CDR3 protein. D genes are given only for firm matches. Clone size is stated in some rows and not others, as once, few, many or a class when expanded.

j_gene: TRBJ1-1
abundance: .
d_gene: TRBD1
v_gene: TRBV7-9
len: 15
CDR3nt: TGTGCCAGCAGCCTTAGGGACAGGGGGAACACTGAAGCTTTCTTT
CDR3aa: CASSLRDRGNTEAFF

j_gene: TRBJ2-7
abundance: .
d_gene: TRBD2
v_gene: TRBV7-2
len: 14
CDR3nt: TGTGCCAGCAGCGCTAGCGGGAGCTCCTACGAGCAGTACTTC
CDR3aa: CASSASGSSYEQYF

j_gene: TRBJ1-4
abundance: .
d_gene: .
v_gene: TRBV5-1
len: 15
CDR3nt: TGCGCCAGCAGCTTGTTCGGCCAGGGCCTTGAAAAACTGTTTTTT
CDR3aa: CASSLFGQGLEKLFF

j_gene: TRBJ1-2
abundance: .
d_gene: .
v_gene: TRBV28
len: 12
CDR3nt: TGTGCCAGCAGCCTGACAGAGCTTGGCTACACCTTC
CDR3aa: CASSLTELGYTF

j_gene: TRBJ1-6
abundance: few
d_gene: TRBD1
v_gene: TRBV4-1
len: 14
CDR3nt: TGCGCCAGCAGCCAAGGACAGGGATCTTCACCCCTCCACTTT
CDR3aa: CASSQGQGSSPLHF

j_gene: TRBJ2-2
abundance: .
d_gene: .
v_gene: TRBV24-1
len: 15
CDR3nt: TGTGCCACCAGTGATCAGCTCCTTCGGGTTGGGGAGCTGTTTTTT
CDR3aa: CATSDQLLRVGELFF

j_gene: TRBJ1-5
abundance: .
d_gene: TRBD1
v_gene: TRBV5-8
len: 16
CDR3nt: TGTGCCAGCAGCCCCAGGGGGCCAGGGAGAAATCAGCCCCAGCATTTT
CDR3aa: CASSPRGPGRNQPQHF

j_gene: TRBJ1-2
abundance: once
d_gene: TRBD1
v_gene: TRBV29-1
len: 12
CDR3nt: TGCAGCGCACAGGGACAGAACTATGGCTACACCTTC
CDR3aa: CSAQGQNYGYTF

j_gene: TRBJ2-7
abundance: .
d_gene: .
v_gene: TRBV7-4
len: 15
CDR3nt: TGTGCCAGCAGCTCCCCCGCCGCGATGGTCTACGAGCAGTACTTC
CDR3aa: CASSSPAAMVYEQYF

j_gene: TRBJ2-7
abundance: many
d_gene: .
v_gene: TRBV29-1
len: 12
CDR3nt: TGCAGCGTCGAGACAGTAAAATACGAGCAGTACTTC
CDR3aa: CSVETVKYEQYF